This entry lists 8 T cell receptor beta chains sequenced from one sample in a study of blood T cell repertoires in COVID-19. The assay was immunoSEQ multiplex PCR, and TCRdb's table has in-frame clones only and misses some. The repertoire consists of 210,000 or so clones, with approximately 81% occurring once and the leading ten covering under 11%. Sequencing input: peripheral blood. The receptors were sampled from a woman older than 75 with acute or convalescent COVID-19.

V gene TRBV5-6 combines with J gene TRBJ1-5; possibly TRBD1 for D (5 bases). V gave up 4 bases and J gave up 6 bases, with 20 bases separating them. Germline-derived CDR1 and CDR2 are SGHDT and YYEEEE. This CDR3 contains 16 residues. CDR3 region: CASSRFRGSTGQPQHF. The CDR3 DNA is TGTGCCAGCAGCCGTTTCCGGGGGTCCACGGGTCAGCCCCAGCATTTT.

The chain employs TRBV7-6 and TRBJ2-2; 9 nucleotides agree with TRBD2. The V gene end was trimmed by 4 bases and the J gene end by 0 bases; junction bases not matched to a gene: 3. CDR3 length: 16 residues. Germline V gene data show CDR1 as SGHVS and CDR2 as FNYEAQ. The CDR3 DNA sequence: TGTGCCAGCAGCTCACTAGCGGGCCCGAACACCGGGGAGCTGTTTTTT. Its protein product is CASSSLAGPNTGELFF.

The V gene is TRBV3-1 (or the pseudogene TRBV3-2), the J gene TRBJ2-2, with 12 bases that match TRBD2. The germline V gene has CDR1 LGHDT and CDR2 YNNKEL (reference sequence). The CDR3 sequence is 15 residues long. With V trimmed by 2 bases and J by 6 bases, 1 base remained unmatched. The CDR3 DNA is TGTGCCAGCAGCCAAAGACTAGCGGGAGCCGGGGAGCTGTTTTTT. Amino acids: CASSQRLAGAGELFF.

This clone was seen just once. The CDR3 region is CASSQTDRGREKLFF. The CDR3 DNA is TGTGCCAGCAGCCAGACAGACAGGGGGCGGGAAAAACTGTTTTTT. The chain couples TRBV3-1 (or the pseudogene TRBV3-2) to TRBJ1-4; 10 bases map to TRBD1. The trim removed 3 bases at V and 8 bases at J, leaving 6 bases unmatched. Germline CDR1 and CDR2: LGHDT and YNNKEL (reference sequence). The CDR3 runs 15 residues.

The chain joins TRBV4-3 to TRBJ1-5, with D hard to call. This CDR3 comprises 13 residues. V was trimmed by 0 bases and J by 4 bases, leaving 4 bases between them. CDR1 LGHNA and CDR2 YSLEER come from the germline V gene. In DNA form, the CDR3 reads TGCGCCAGCAGCCAAGACCAAAATCAGCCCCAGCATTTT. Translation: CASSQDQNQPQHF.

The rearrangement uses TRBV3-1 (or the pseudogene TRBV3-2) and TRBJ2-2; D unclear. This CDR3 has 14 residues. Trimming removed 4 bases at V and 3 bases at J, with 9 bases between. The germline CDR1 and CDR2 sequences are LGHDT and YNNKEL (reference sequence). Written as DNA, the CDR3 is TGTGCCAGCAGCCCCCCTACAGACACCGGGGAGCTGTTTTTT. Encoded protein: CASSPPTDTGELFF.

The chain employs TRBV6-5 and TRBJ2-1; 12 nucleotides align to TRBD2. This CDR3 has 16 residues. Germline CDR1 MNHEY, CDR2 SVGAGI. J lost 5 bases, V lost 0 bases, and 2 bases had no gene match. CDR3 in amino acids: CASSYSPSGGDNEQFF. For the CDR3, the DNA is TGTGCCAGCAGTTACTCGCCTAGCGGGGGGGACAATGAGCAGTTCTTC.

The V call is TRBV9, the J call TRBJ2-5; 7 bases line up with TRBD1. The germline V gene has CDR1 SGDLS and CDR2 YYNGEE. With 0 bases clipped from V and 4 bases from J, the junction kept 6 bases outside the gene matches. The CDR3 has 15 residues. CDR3 coding DNA: TGTGCCAGCAGCGTAGGACAGGGATTAGGAGAGACCCAGTACTTC. This gives the protein CASSVGQGLGETQYF.